This is a list of T cell receptor beta chains from one sample in a study of cytomegalovirus exposure and HLA in healthy donors. TCRdb keeps only in-frame clones here, not all; method: immunoSEQ multiplex PCR. Among 85,000 to 120,000 clones listed, roughly 85% were seen once. What was sequenced was PBMCs. All receptors derive from a man aged 35-49 years in good health and CMV-seronegative. The CDR3 runs from the conserved cysteine through the conserved F or W. A D gene is named only where the DNA matches it firmly. Clone size is not always given. Where it is, it says once, few, many or a class for expanded clones.

J | V | D | size | length | CDR3 | DNA
TRBJ2-5 | TRBV18 | TRBD1 | once | 14 | CASSPRTGEETQYF | TGTGCCAGCTCACCTAGGACAGGGGAAGAGACCCAGTACTTC
TRBJ2-1 | TRBV10-3 | TRBD2 | - | 14 | CAISEQRGVNEQFF | TGTGCCATCAGTGAGCAGCGGGGGGTCAATGAGCAGTTCTTC
TRBJ1-5 | TRBV6-1 | TRBD1 | once | 15 | CASSGGTDQNQPQHF | TGTGCCAGCAGCGGTGGGACAGACCAGAATCAGCCCCAGCATTTT
TRBJ1-2 | TRBV5-1 | TRBD1 | - | 15 | CASSGTGGKSYGYTF | TGCGCCAGCAGCGGAACAGGGGGCAAATCCTATGGCTACACCTTC
TRBJ1-1 | TRBV6-6 | - | - | 14 | CASSYSAGAQVAFF | TGTGCCAGCAGTTACTCGGCAGGGGCCCAGGTGGCTTTCTTT
TRBJ2-1 | TRBV7-2 | TRBD2 | - | 14 | CASSRRGGLYEQFF | TGTGCCAGCTCTCGGCGGGGGGGCCTCTATGAGCAGTTCTTC
TRBJ2-2 | TRBV4-3 | - | - | 15 | CASSRNRENTGELFF | TGCGCCAGCAGCCGGAACAGGGAGAACACCGGGGAGCTGTTTTTT
TRBJ1-2 | TRBV10-3 | TRBD1 | - | 15 | CAIPTGRSANYGYTF | TGTGCCATCCCGACAGGGAGGTCGGCTAACTATGGCTACACCTTC
TRBJ2-1 | TRBV2 | TRBD2 | - | 16 | CASSESLAGGLGEQFF | TGTGCCAGCAGTGAGTCACTAGCGGGGGGGCTTGGTGAGCAGTTCTTC
TRBJ2-3 | TRBV12-5 | - | - | 17 | CASGLNYGTRATDTQYF | TGTGCTAGTGGTTTGAATTATGGGACAAGGGCCACAGATACGCAGTATTTT
TRBJ2-5 | TRBV7-7 | - | few | 15 | CASSLGQGGEETQYF | TGTGCTAGCAGCTTAGGGCAGGGAGGCGAAGAGACCCAGTACTTC
TRBJ1-1 | TRBV2 | TRBD1 | - | 14 | CASSRDRGGDGAFF | TGTGCCAGCAGTAGGGACAGGGGAGGGGATGGAGCTTTCTTT
TRBJ1-1 | TRBV9 | - | - | 15 | CASSVGDVPNTEAFF | TGTGCCAGCAGCGTAGGCGATGTCCCGAACACTGAAGCTTTCTTT
TRBJ1-1 | TRBV5-1 | - | - | 14 | CASSLIGVNTEAFF | TGCGCCAGCAGCTTGATAGGGGTGAACACTGAAGCTTTCTTT
TRBJ1-2 | TRBV30 | - | - | 12 | CAWSVQDGGYTF | TGTGCCTGGAGTGTACAGGATGGTGGCTACACCTTC
TRBJ1-2 | TRBV7-2 | - | once | 15 | CASSLAIVGAYGYTF | TGTGCCAGCAGCTTAGCCATAGTGGGGGCCTATGGCTACACCTTC
TRBJ1-2 | TRBV9 | TRBD1 | - | 18 | CASRSGQGDFYSNYGYTF | TGTGCCAGCAGATCGGGACAGGGTGATTTTTATTCTAACTATGGCTACACCTTC
TRBJ1-5 | TRBV7-8 | - | - | 16 | CASSLERVYSNQPQHF | TGTGCCAGCAGCTTAGAGCGGGTATATAGCAATCAGCCCCAGCATTTT
TRBJ1-5 | TRBV10-3 | TRBD1 | - | 14 | CAISRTGGDQPQHF | TGTGCCATCAGTAGGACAGGGGGCGATCAGCCCCAGCATTTT
TRBJ1-3 | TRBV27 | - | once | 15 | CASSLDRSVGNTIYF | TGTGCCAGCAGTTTAGACAGGTCGGTCGGAAACACCATATATTTT
TRBJ1-2 | TRBV30 | - | - | 11 | CAWGQFDGYTF | TGTGCCTGGGGACAGTTTGATGGCTACACCTTC
TRBJ2-7 | TRBV18 | - | - | 16 | CASSPPGKVGSYEQYF | TGTGCCAGCTCACCGCCGGGAAAGGTGGGCTCCTACGAGCAGTACTTC
TRBJ2-7 | TRBV6-6 | TRBD1 | - | 14 | CASSSPGQGDEQYF | TGTGCCAGCAGTTCTCCGGGACAGGGGGACGAGCAGTACTTC
TRBJ2-5 | TRBV2 | - | - | 14 | CASSAGGSQETQYF | TGTGCCAGCAGTGCGGGTGGCAGTCAAGAGACCCAGTACTTC
TRBJ2-2 | TRBV9 | - | - | 14 | CASSVVGGRAELFF | TGTGCCAGCAGCGTAGTAGGGGGACGCGCGGAGCTGTTTTTT
TRBJ1-2 | TRBV15 | - | - | 16 | CATSRKPRQANYGYTF | TGTGCCACCAGCAGGAAGCCCAGGCAAGCTAACTATGGCTACACCTTC
TRBJ2-5 | TRBV5-1 | - | - | 14 | CASSASGLQETQYF | TGCGCCAGCAGCGCATCAGGGCTGCAAGAGACCCAGTACTTC
TRBJ1-3 | TRBV29-1 | TRBD1 | - | 14 | CSVEGQGTGNTIYF | TGCAGCGTTGAAGGACAGGGTACTGGAAACACCATATATTTT
TRBJ1-3 | TRBV6-1 | TRBD1 | once | 14 | CASSEGQGGNTIYF | TGTGCCAGCAGTGAAGGACAGGGTGGAAACACCATATATTTT
TRBJ2-3 | TRBV7-9 | TRBD2 | - | 15 | CASSFLRLAPDTQYF | TGTGCCAGCAGCTTCCTGAGACTAGCGCCAGATACGCAGTATTTT
TRBJ1-1 | TRBV4-3 | - | - | 15 | CASSQGSSYLTEAFF | TGCGCCAGCAGCCAAGGGTCCAGTTATCTCACTGAAGCTTTCTTT
TRBJ2-7 | TRBV5-1 | TRBD1 | - | 17 | CASSLTMGQGKTYEQYF | TGCGCCAGCAGCTTGACCATGGGACAGGGGAAAACCTACGAGCAGTACTTC
TRBJ1-5 | TRBV7-2 | - | - | 14 | CASSLRQGNQPQHF | TGTGCCAGCAGCCTGCGACAGGGCAATCAGCCCCAGCATTTT
TRBJ1-4 | TRBV19 | - | - | 14 | CASKPGRNNEKLFF | TGTGCCAGTAAGCCGGGGAGGAATAATGAAAAACTGTTTTTT
TRBJ2-1 | TRBV27 | TRBD2 | - | 16 | CASSLTGGGASNEQFF | TGTGCCAGCAGTTTAACGGGCGGGGGGGCCTCCAATGAGCAGTTCTTC
TRBJ2-7 | TRBV18 | TRBD1 | - | 16 | CASSPPRGQGTYEQYF | TGTGCCAGCTCACCGCCTCGAGGACAGGGCACCTACGAGCAGTACTTC
TRBJ2-1 | TRBV5-4 | TRBD2 | - | 15 | CASSLSGGYYNEQFF | TGTGCCAGCAGCTTGAGCGGGGGCTACTACAATGAGCAGTTCTTC
TRBJ2-5 | TRBV2 | - | - | 14 | CASTPRVVQGTQYF | TGTGCCAGCACGCCCCGGGTGGTACAAGGGACCCAGTACTTC
TRBJ1-1 | TRBV18 | - | - | 17 | CASSPPSGNLGNTEAFF | TGTGCCAGCTCACCACCGTCGGGGAACCTGGGGAACACTGAAGCTTTCTTT
TRBJ2-3 | TRBV5-4 | TRBD2 | - | 15 | CASSLSGGGTDTQYF | TGTGCCAGCAGCTTGAGCGGGGGAGGCACAGATACGCAGTATTTT
TRBJ1-2 | TRBV19 | - | - | 14 | CASAASRGNYGYTF | TGTGCCAGCGCAGCGAGCCGGGGGAACTATGGCTACACCTTC
TRBJ2-5 | TRBV27 | - | - | 12 | CASSWSRETQYF | TGTGCCAGCAGCTGGTCCCGGGAGACCCAGTACTTC
TRBJ2-3 | TRBV21-1 | - | - | 19 | CASSKSGLAGETSTDTQYF | TGTGCCAGCAGCAAGTCGGGACTAGCGGGGGAGACTAGCACAGATACGCAGTATTTT
TRBJ2-5 | TRBV5-6 | - | - | 15 | CASSLFATRQETQYF | TGTGCCAGCAGTTTGTTCGCCACGCGACAAGAGACCCAGTACTTC
TRBJ1-2 | TRBV7-9 | TRBD1 | - | 13 | CASSAGGGYGYTF | TGTGCCAGCTCGGCAGGGGGAGGCTATGGCTACACCTTC
TRBJ2-3 | TRBV29-1 | TRBD1 | - | 14 | CSARPGQGTDTQYF | TGCAGCGCTAGGCCGGGACAGGGCACAGATACGCAGTATTTT
TRBJ2-7 | TRBV27 | TRBD1 | - | 16 | CASSFRPGQGAWEQYF | TGTGCCAGCAGTTTTCGCCCGGGACAGGGGGCGTGGGAGCAGTACTTC
TRBJ2-7 | TRBV4-1 | TRBD1 | - | 15 | CASSQTPGQGYEQYF | TGCGCCAGCAGCCAGACTCCGGGACAGGGCTACGAGCAGTACTTC
TRBJ2-7 | TRBV7-3 | - | - | 12 | CASSLWSYEQYF | TGTGCCAGCAGCTTATGGAGCTACGAGCAGTACTTC
TRBJ2-7 | TRBV4-3 | TRBD2 | - | 16 | CASSQEFAGGSYEQYF | TGCGCCAGCAGCCAAGAATTCGCGGGGGGTTCCTACGAGCAGTACTTC
TRBJ2-7 | TRBV5-1 | - | - | 15 | CASSIPAGTTYEQYF | TGCGCCAGCAGCATACCAGCGGGGACAACCTACGAGCAGTACTTC
TRBJ2-7 | TRBV5-4 | TRBD1 | - | 13 | CASSWDRGGEQYF | TGTGCCAGCAGCTGGGACAGGGGTGGCGAGCAGTACTTC
TRBJ1-1 | TRBV12-5 | - | - | 15 | CASGLQLHRRGEAFF | TGTGCTAGTGGTCTACAGCTCCACCGGAGGGGTGAAGCTTTCTTT
TRBJ1-2 | TRBV5-1 | - | - | 16 | CASNHMGREPNYGYTF | TGCGCCAGCAATCATATGGGGAGGGAACCTAACTATGGCTACACCTTC